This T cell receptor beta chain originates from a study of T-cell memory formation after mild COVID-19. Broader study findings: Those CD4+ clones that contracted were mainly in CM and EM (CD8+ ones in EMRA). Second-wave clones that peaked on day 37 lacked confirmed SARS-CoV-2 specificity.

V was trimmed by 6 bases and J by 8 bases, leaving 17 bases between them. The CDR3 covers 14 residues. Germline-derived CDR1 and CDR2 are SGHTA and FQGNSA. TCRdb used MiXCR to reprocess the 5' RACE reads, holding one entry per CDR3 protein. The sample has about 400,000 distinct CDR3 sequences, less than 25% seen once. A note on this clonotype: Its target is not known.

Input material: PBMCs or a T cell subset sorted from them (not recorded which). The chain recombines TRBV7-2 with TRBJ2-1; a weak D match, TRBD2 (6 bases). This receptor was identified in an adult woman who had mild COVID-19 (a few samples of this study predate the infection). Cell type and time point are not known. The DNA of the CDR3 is TGTGCCAGCAGGAGGACAAGGGGAGGCGATGAGCAGTTCTTC. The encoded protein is CASRRTRGGDEQFF.